The T cell receptor beta chain described here comes from a study of T-cell reconstitution after alpha-beta-depleted transplantation in children. About this clonotype: As yet, its antigen is unknown.

V dropped 4 bases and J dropped 3; count of bases not matched to a gene: 9. CDR3 length equals 15 residues. The germline V gene has CDR1 SGHRS and CDR2 YFSETQ. The study's findings and limits: Some patients showed high day-60 TCRbeta diversity, which derived from surviving recipient T cells and thymic progenitors. Newly produced T cells mostly accounted for T-cell counts and diversity one year post-transplant. Several hundred expanded graft clones reportedly were the source of alpha-beta T cells about two months after transplant.

A TCRbeta library incorporating unique molecular identifiers was prepared. Each CDR3 protein is one row after TCRdb ran MiXCR on the PCR reads. The sample includes just over 950,000 distinct CDR3 sequences, under 30% of them seen just once. The sequencing here drew on PBMCs, mostly from graft donor cells, taken 360 days after TCRalphabeta/CD19-depleted stem cell transplant. The TCR sequence derives from a boy less than two years old who had a stem cell transplant for SCID, so the T cells may come from the graft donor. The chain joins TRBV5-1 to TRBJ2-7; 8 bases agree with TRBD2. The DNA for the CDR3 is TGCGCCAGCAGCATAGTTAGCGGGGCCGGCTACGAGCAGTACTTC. It is translated as CASSIVSGAGYEQYF.